The 27 T cell receptor beta chains below were found in one sample sequenced in a study of T cell responses to AZD1222 COVID-19 vaccine. Measured with immunoSEQ multiplex PCR; TCRdb has only the in-frame clones, and not every one. Of roughly 70,000 clones listed, about 85% are singletons. Sample: peripheral blood, taken on day 0 of AZD1222 vaccination. These receptor sequences come from an adult in good health.

The chain combines TRBV6-5 with TRBJ1-1; D gene unclear. Germline lookup yields CDR1 MNHEY and CDR2 SVGAGI. The ends were cut back, 7 bases at V and 1 base at J, with 10 bases in the middle. CDR3 length equals 13 residues. CDR3 sequence (DNA): TGTGCCAGCAACCATGGGCAGAACACTGAAGCTTTCTTT. Protein sequence: CASNHGQNTEAFF.

The gene calls are TRBV11-3 and TRBJ1-6, with a tentative D call TRBD1 (5 bases). The CDR3 is 14 amino acids. The germline V gene has CDR1 SGHNT and CDR2 YENEEA. The V end lost 1 base, the J end lost 10 bases, and 11 bases lay between the germline ends. CDR3 region: CASSLAGPDSPLHF. In nucleotides, the CDR3 is TGTGCCAGCAGCTTAGCAGGGCCCGACTCACCCCTCCACTTT.

J is TRBJ2-1 and V is TRBV5-1; 7 nucleotides match TRBD2. The CDR3 extends over 16 amino acids. Germline CDR1 is SGHRS and CDR2 is YFSETQ. After removal of 0 bases from V and 0 bases from J, the junction contained 3 bases not matched to a gene. Here the CDR3 DNA reads TGCGCCAGCAGCTTGGACGGGGAGGGCTCCTACAATGAGCAGTTCTTC. Protein sequence: CASSLDGEGSYNEQFF. The whole variable domain, filled in from reference TRBV5-1 and TRBJ2-1, reads KAGVTQTPRYLIKTRGQQVTLSCSPISGHRSVSWYQQTPGQGLQFLFEYFSETQRNKGNFPGRFSGRQFSNSRSEMNVSTLELGDSALYLCASSLDGEGSYNEQFFGPGTRLTVL.

The V gene is TRBV6-2 or TRBV6-3, the J gene TRBJ2-6; tentative D call: TRBD2 (6 bases). This CDR3 is built from 15 residues. Trimming took 2 bases from V and 4 from J, leaving 9 bases between them. Germline V CDR1 and CDR2: MNHEY, SVGEGT. This CDR3 reads CASSYGGSGANVLTF. CDR3 bases: TGTGCCAGCAGTTACGGGGGGTCCGGGGCCAACGTCCTGACTTTC.

This sequence joins TRBV27 and TRBJ1-1; D is unresolved. The CDR3 spans 17 residues. Germline CDR1 and CDR2: MNHEY and SMNVEV (reference sequence). V shed 3 bases and J shed 0 bases, with 17 bases lying between them. The CDR3 loop is CASSFFHLGGMNTEAFF. For the CDR3, the DNA is TGTGCCAGCAGTTTTTTCCACCTGGGAGGAATGAACACTGAAGCTTTCTTT.

V usage is TRBV6-6 and J usage is TRBJ2-5; 9 bases fit TRBD1. Germline V gene lookup returns CDR1 MNHNY and CDR2 SVGAGI (reference sequence). The trim removed 2 bases at V and 0 bases at J, leaving 1 base unmatched. There are 15 residues in the CDR3. CDR3 sequence reads: CASSYDRGYQETQYF. As DNA, the CDR3 is TGTGCCAGCAGTTACGACAGGGGGTACCAAGAGACCCAGTACTTC.

The rearrangement joins TRBV30 to TRBJ2-1; D is unclear. The V gene lost 4 bases and the J gene lost 4 bases, with 5 bases spanning the gap. CDR1 is GTSNPN, CDR2 SVGIG, per germline (reference sequence). The CDR3 runs 11 residues. In nucleotides, the CDR3 is TGTGCCTGGAATAATTACAATGAGCAGTTCTTC. Translating it yields CAWNNYNEQFF. Looking up the rest from reference TRBV30 and TRBJ2-1 gives the full variable domain: SQTIHQWPATLVQPVGSPLSLECTVEGTSNPNLYWYRQAAGRGLQLLFYSVGIGQISSEVPQNLSASRPQDRQFILSSKKLLLSDSGFYLCAWNNYNEQFFGPGTRLTVL.

This chain connects TRBV5-1 to TRBJ1-2, with no clear D. V shed 0 bases and J shed 7 bases, with 13 bases lying between them. The V gene's germline CDR1 is SGHRS and CDR2 YFSETQ. The CDR3 runs 14 residues. Here the CDR3 reads CASSLDTEPPGYTF. CDR3 nucleotides: TGCGCCAGCAGCTTGGATACAGAGCCGCCTGGCTACACCTTC. Full variable domain (outside the CDR3, taken from reference TRBV5-1 and TRBJ1-2): KAGVTQTPRYLIKTRGQQVTLSCSPISGHRSVSWYQQTPGQGLQFLFEYFSETQRNKGNFPGRFSGRQFSNSRSEMNVSTLELGDSALYLCASSLDTEPPGYTFGSGTRLTVV.

CDR3 protein: CASSAVNSYNSPLHF. The CDR3 DNA reads TGTGCCAGCAGCGCAGTGAACTCCTATAATTCACCCCTCCACTTT. The gene calls are TRBV21-1 and TRBJ1-6; the table's D call, TRBD1, was not checked against the DNA. TRBV21-1 is tagged as a pseudogene. The CDR3 has 15 amino acids.

The sample holds one count of this clone. CDR3 coding DNA: TGTGCCAGCCCTAGGAGGGGGGCAGCCAAAAACATTCAGTACTTC. Translation: CASPRRGAAKNIQYF. The V and J genes are TRBV19 and TRBJ2-4; TRBD1 or TRBD2 may be the D gene (6 bases each). The CDR3 covers 15 residues. V was cut by 9 bases and J by 0 bases, with 15 bases left in between. Per the germline V gene, CDR1 is LNHDA and CDR2 is SQIVND (reference sequence).

The rearrangement joins TRBV6-6 to TRBJ2-1, with 9 bases matching TRBD1. Losses at the gene ends were 2 bases for V and 7 bases for J; bases not matched to a gene: 6. This CDR3 comprises 15 residues. Germline assignment: CDR1 MNHNY and CDR2 SVGAGI (reference sequence). The DNA for the CDR3 is TGTGCCAGCAGTTACCCTACAGGGGGCGAGAATGAGCAGTTCTTC. It translates to CASSYPTGGENEQFF.

The chain has TRBV7-9 and TRBJ2-1; 7 nucleotides align to TRBD2. The CDR3 loop spans 13 amino acids. Trimming cost V 10 bases and J 8 bases; bases outside gene matches: 11. Germline V CDR1 and CDR2: SEHNR, FQNEAQ (reference sequence). This CDR3 reads CATRRGGDDEQFF. CDR3 DNA sequence: TGTGCCACCCGAAGGGGAGGGGACGATGAGCAGTTCTTC.

This chain joins TRBV9 and TRBJ2-3; D is unclear. This CDR3 is 16 amino acids long. V lost 0 bases and J lost 5, with 16 bases in between. Germline assignment: CDR1 SGDLS and CDR2 YYNGEE. CDR3 DNA: TGTGCCAGCAGCGTAGGGTTGCGTCGGGTGGGAGATACGCAGTATTTT. Translated, it gives CASSVGLRRVGDTQYF.

The V call is TRBV5-1, the J call TRBJ1-2; a possible D gene is TRBD1 (5 bases). V lost 3 bases and J 4 bases, leaving 10 bases between the germline ends. The CDR3 has 13 residues. Germline V lookup: CDR1 SGHRS, CDR2 YFSETQ. This CDR3 is CASSYGTVYGYTF. The CDR3 DNA reads as TGCGCCAGCAGCTACGGGACCGTCTATGGCTACACCTTC.

This clone was observed a handful of times. The rearrangement joins TRBV7-8 to TRBJ2-7; D unresolved. Trimming cost V 5 bases and J 0 bases, with 11 bases left between them. The germline gives CDR1 SGHVS, CDR2 FQNEAQ. This CDR3 has 14 amino acids. The CDR3 loop is CASSQRRISYEQYF. CDR3 DNA: TGTGCCAGCAGCCAACGACGGATCTCCTACGAGCAGTACTTC.

The chain has TRBV11-3 and TRBJ2-5, with D perhaps matching TRBD2 (5 bases). Germline V gene sequence: CDR1 SGHNT, CDR2 YENEEA. Trimming stripped 0 bases from V and 4 bases from J, with 15 bases between. The CDR3 contains 16 residues. The CDR3 sequence is CASSLDGGTASETQYF. The CDR3 nucleotides are TGTGCCAGCAGCTTAGATGGAGGCACGGCGTCAGAGACCCAGTACTTC.

J is TRBJ2-1 and V is TRBV6-2 or TRBV6-3, with TRBD2 matching over 9 bases. Unmatched junction bases numbered 7, after V lost 0 bases and J lost 10 bases. CDR3 length equals 15 residues. Germline lookup yields CDR1 MNHEY and CDR2 SVGEGT. The CDR3 sequence is CASSYSSLAGQEQFF. The CDR3 DNA sequence: TGTGCCAGCAGTTACTCGTCCCTAGCGGGACAAGAGCAGTTCTTC.

J is TRBJ2-7 and V is TRBV5-1; D may be TRBD1 or TRBD2 (6 bases each). The germline CDR1 and CDR2 sequences are SGHRS and YFSETQ. There are 17 residues in the CDR3. The V and J ends lost 6 bases and 1 base respectively, with 23 bases between them. The CDR3 DNA is TGCGCCAGCAACGAGGTCGGGGGCGGAGGGGAGTCCTACGAGCAGTACTTC. Protein product: CASNEVGGGGESYEQYF.

This rearrangement joins TRBV12-3 or TRBV12-4 to TRBJ1-1, with unresolved D. V shed 5 bases and J shed 5 bases, with 6 bases lying between them. This CDR3 comprises 11 residues. CDR3 bases: TGTGCCAGCAGTATAGGAACTGAAGCTTTCTTT. This gives the protein CASSIGTEAFF.

Only a few counts were recorded for this clone. The chain combines TRBV7-9 with TRBJ1-1; no definite D call. Looked up from germline, CDR1 is SEHNR and CDR2 is FQNEAQ (reference sequence). The V end lost 5 bases, the J end lost 7 bases, and 14 bases lay between the germline ends. This CDR3 contains 13 residues. CDR3 loop: CASSPSRNVEAFF. CDR3 DNA sequence: TGTGCCAGCAGCCCCAGCCGGAACGTTGAAGCTTTCTTT.

The chain uses TRBV2 and TRBJ2-1, with TRBD2 matching over 10 bases. Germline V lookup: CDR1 SNHLY, CDR2 FYNNEI. This CDR3 is built from 14 residues. V shed 6 bases, J shed 8 bases, and the junction held 7 bases outside the gene matches. CDR3 sequence: CASRVGTSVDEQFF. DNA of the CDR3: TGTGCCAGCAGGGTCGGGACTAGCGTCGATGAGCAGTTCTTC. Complete variable domain (other parts from reference TRBV2 and TRBJ2-1): EPEVTQTPSHQVTQMGQEVILRCVPISNHLYFYWYRQILGQKVEFLVSFYNNEISEKSEIFDDQFSVERPDGSNFTLKIRSTKLEDSAMYFCASRVGTSVDEQFFGPGTRLTVL.

The chain links TRBV3-1 (or the pseudogene TRBV3-2) to TRBJ2-2, with D maybe TRBD1 (5 bases). The CDR3 runs to 16 residues. The V and J ends lost 4 bases and 8 bases respectively, with 20 bases between them. CDR1 and CDR2 from the germline V gene are LGHDT and YNNKEL (reference sequence). The chain's CDR3 is CASSPSSDTTWGELFF. For the CDR3, the DNA is TGTGCCAGCAGCCCCTCTTCGGACACAACTTGGGGGGAGCTGTTTTTT.

The J gene is TRBJ2-1, the V gene TRBV7-6, with 8 bases identical to TRBD2. V was clipped by 3 bases and J by 3 bases; unmatched bases: 4. The CDR3 totals 15 residues. The germline gives CDR1 SGHVS, CDR2 FNYEAQ. DNA for the CDR3: TGTGCCAGCAGCTTTAGCGGGGCCCTCTACAATGAGCAGTTCTTC. Protein: CASSFSGALYNEQFF.

CDR3 amino acids: CASSPPDGGVHYGYTF. CDR3 in DNA: TGCGCCAGCAGCCCCCCGGACGGAGGAGTTCACTATGGCTACACCTTC. V is TRBV5-1 and J is TRBJ1-2; D unclear. The CDR3 extends over 16 amino acids. The V end was cut by 4 bases, the J end by 3 bases, with 19 bases between. CDR1 is SGHRS, CDR2 YFSETQ, per germline.

As DNA, the CDR3 is TGTGCCAGCCGAAGCGGAACTTCCTACGAGCAGTACTTC. Residues: CASRSGTSYEQYF. This chain uses TRBV2 with TRBJ2-7; the D gene is possibly TRBD2 (5 bases). The CDR3 contains 13 residues. Germline assignment: CDR1 SNHLY and CDR2 FYNNEI. Trimming left V 8 bases short and J 1 base short, with 12 bases between.

The V and J genes are TRBV7-9 and TRBJ2-1; TRBD2 matches 8 bases. V lost 6 bases, J lost 6 bases, and 10 bases stayed unmatched. CDR1 and CDR2 from the germline V gene are SEHNR and FQNEAQ (reference sequence). The CDR3 has 15 residues. DNA of the CDR3: TGTGCCAGCAGTAACTCCGGGACTAGTACCAATGAGCAGTTCTTC. This translates into CASSNSGTSTNEQFF.

V is TRBV20-1 and J is TRBJ2-1; no definite D call. CDR1 is DFQATT and CDR2 is SNEGSKA in the germline V gene (reference sequence). This CDR3 spans 14 amino acids. Deletions cut 3 bases from V and 0 bases from J, with 9 bases between. The CDR3: CSASDLSSYNEQFF. The CDR3 coding sequence is TGCAGTGCTAGTGATTTAAGCTCCTACAATGAGCAGTTCTTC.